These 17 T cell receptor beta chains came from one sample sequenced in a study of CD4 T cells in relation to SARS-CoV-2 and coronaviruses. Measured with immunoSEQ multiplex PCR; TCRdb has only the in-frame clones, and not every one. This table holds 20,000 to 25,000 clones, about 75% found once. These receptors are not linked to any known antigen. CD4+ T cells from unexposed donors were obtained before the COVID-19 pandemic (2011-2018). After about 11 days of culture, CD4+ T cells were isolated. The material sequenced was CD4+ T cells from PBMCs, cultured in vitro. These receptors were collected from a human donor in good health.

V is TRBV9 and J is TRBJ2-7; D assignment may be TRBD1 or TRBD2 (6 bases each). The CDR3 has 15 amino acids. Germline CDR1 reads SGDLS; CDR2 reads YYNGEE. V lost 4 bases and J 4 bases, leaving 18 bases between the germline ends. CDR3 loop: CASSPQTGAKYEQYF. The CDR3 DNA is TGTGCCAGCAGCCCCCAAACGGGGGCGAAATACGAGCAGTACTTC.

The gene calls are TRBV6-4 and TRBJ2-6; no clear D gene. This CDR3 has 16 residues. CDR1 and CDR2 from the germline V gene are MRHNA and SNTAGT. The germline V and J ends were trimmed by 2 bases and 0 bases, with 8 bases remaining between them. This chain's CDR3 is CASSDGHHSGANVLTF. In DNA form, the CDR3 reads TGTGCCAGCAGTGACGGGCACCACTCTGGGGCCAACGTCCTGACTTTC.

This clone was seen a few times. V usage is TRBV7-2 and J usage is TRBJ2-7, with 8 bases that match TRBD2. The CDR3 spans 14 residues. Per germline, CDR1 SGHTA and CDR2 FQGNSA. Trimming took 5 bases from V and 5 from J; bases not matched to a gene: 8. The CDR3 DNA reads TGTGCCAGCAGCGGCACGGGAGGGCCGGACGAGCAGTACTTC. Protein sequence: CASSGTGGPDEQYF.

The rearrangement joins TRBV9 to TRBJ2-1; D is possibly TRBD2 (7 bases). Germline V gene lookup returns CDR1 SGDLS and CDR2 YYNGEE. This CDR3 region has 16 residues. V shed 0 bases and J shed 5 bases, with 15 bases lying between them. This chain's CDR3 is CASSVVSAGADNEQFF. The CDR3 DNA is TGTGCCAGCAGCGTAGTGTCGGCGGGGGCCGACAATGAGCAGTTCTTC.

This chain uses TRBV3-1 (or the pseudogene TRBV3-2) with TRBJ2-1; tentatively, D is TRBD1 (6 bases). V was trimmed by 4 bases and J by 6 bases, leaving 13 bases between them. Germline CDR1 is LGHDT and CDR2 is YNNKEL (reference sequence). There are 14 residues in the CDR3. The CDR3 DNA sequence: TGTGCCAGCAGCCCTCCGGACAGAATCAATGAGCAGTTCTTC. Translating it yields CASSPPDRINEQFF.

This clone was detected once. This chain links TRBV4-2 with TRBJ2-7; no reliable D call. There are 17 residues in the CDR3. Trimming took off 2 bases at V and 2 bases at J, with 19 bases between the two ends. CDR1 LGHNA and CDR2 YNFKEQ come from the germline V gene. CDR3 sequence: CASSQRRSDERTYEQYF. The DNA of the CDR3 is TGTGCCAGCAGCCAACGTCGGAGCGACGAACGAACCTACGAGCAGTACTTC.

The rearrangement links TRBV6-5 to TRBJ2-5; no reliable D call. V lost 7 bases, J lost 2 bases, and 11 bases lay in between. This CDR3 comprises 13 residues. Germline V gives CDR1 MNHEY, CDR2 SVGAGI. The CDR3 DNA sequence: TGTGCCAGCACCATGCACCAGCAAGAGACCCAGTACTTC. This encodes CASTMHQQETQYF.

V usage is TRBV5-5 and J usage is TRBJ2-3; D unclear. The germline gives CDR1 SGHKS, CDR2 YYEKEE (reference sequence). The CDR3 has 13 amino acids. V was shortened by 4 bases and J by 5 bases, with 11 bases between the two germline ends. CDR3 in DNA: TGTGCCAGCAGCGTCCGACTGGAAGATACGCAGTATTTT. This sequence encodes CASSVRLEDTQYF.

In DNA, the CDR3 is TGCAGTGCTAGTCCCTCGAGCTCCTACAATGAGCAGTTCTTC. It is translated as CSASPSSSYNEQFF. The chain has TRBV20-1 and TRBJ2-1; D not certain. This CDR3 contains 14 residues. CDR1 and CDR2 (germline): DFQATT, SNEGSKA (reference sequence). The V end was cut by 3 bases, the J end by 0 bases, with 9 bases between.

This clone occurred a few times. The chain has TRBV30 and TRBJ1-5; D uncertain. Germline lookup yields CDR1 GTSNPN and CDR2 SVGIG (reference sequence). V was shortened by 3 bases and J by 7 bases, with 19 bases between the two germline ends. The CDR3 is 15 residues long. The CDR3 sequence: CAWRGGYAGEQPQHF. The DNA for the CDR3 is TGTGCCTGGAGGGGAGGATATGCTGGGGAGCAGCCCCAGCATTTT.

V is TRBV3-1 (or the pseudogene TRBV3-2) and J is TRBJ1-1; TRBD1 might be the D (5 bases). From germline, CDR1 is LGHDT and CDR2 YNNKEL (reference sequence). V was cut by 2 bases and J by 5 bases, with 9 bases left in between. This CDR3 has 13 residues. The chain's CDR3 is CASSQWGGTEAFF. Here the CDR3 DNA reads TGTGCCAGCAGCCAATGGGGGGGAACTGAAGCTTTCTTT.

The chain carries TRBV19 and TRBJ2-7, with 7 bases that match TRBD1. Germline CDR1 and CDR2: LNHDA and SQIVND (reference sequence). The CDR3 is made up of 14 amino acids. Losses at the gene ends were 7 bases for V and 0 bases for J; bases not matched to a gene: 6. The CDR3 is CASMETGSSYEQYF. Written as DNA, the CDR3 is TGTGCCAGTATGGAGACAGGGTCCTCCTACGAGCAGTACTTC. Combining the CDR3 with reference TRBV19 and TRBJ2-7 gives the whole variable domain DGGITQSPKYLFRKEGQNVTLSCEQNLNHDAMYWYRQDPGQGLRLIYYSQIVNDFQKGDIAEGYSVSREKKESFPLTVTSAQKNPTAFYLCASMETGSSYEQYFGPGTRLTVT.

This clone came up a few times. The CDR3 sequence is CATKGLANTEAFF. In DNA form, the CDR3 reads TGTGCCACCAAGGGACTGGCGAACACTGAAGCTTTCTTT. The genes are TRBV25-1 and TRBJ1-1, with D possibly TRBD1 on 5 matching bases. The length of the CDR3 is 13 residues. Trimming stripped 10 bases from V and 1 base from J, with 13 bases between. Germline V gene data show CDR1 as MGHDK and CDR2 as SYGVNS. The full variable domain, in which reference TRBV25-1 and TRBJ1-1 provide the parts outside the CDR3, is EADIYQTPRYLVIGTGKKITLECSQTMGHDKMYWYQQDPGMELHLIHYSYGVNSTEKGDLSSESTVSRIRTEHFPLTLESARPSHTSQYLCATKGLANTEAFFGQGTRLTVV.

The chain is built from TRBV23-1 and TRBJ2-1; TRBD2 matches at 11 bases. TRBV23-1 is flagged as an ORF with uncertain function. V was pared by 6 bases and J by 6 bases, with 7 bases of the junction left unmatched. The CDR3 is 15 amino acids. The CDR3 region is CASSLTLAGANEQFF. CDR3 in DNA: TGCGCCAGCAGCCTTACACTAGCGGGAGCCAATGAGCAGTTCTTC.

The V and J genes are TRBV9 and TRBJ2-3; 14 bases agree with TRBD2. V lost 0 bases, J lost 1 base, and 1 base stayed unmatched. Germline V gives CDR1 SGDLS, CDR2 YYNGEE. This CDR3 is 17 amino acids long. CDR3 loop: CASSVGLAGGGTDTQYF. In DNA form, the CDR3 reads TGTGCCAGCAGCGTAGGACTAGCGGGAGGGGGCACAGATACGCAGTATTTT.

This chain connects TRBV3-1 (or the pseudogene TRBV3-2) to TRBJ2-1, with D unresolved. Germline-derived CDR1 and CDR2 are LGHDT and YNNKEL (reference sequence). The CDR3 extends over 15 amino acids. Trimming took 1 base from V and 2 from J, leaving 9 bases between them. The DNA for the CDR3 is TGTGCCAGCAGCCAAGCTGGAGTAGCCTACAATGAGCAGTTCTTC. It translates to CASSQAGVAYNEQFF.

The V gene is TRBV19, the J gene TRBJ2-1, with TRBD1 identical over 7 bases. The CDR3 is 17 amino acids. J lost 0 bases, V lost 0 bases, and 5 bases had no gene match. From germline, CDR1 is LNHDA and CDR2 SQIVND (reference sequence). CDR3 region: CASSIDHPGGSYNEQFF. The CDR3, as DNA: TGTGCCAGTAGTATAGATCACCCAGGGGGCTCCTACAATGAGCAGTTCTTC.